The 26 T cell receptor beta chains below were found in one sample sequenced in a study of cytomegalovirus exposure and HLA in healthy donors. The PCR ran on 60 Vbeta and 13 Jbeta primers. Data came from immunoSEQ multiplex PCR; TCRdb stores just in-frame clones and leaves some out. The sample carries 150,000 to 160,000 clones, approximately 82% recorded once. The sample consisted of PBMCs. These receptors originate from a woman in her forties or fifties in good health and CMV-seropositive.

The chain couples TRBV29-1 to TRBJ2-3, with 8 bases matching TRBD1. Trimming took 7 bases from V and 5 from J; bases not matched to a gene: 5. Per the germline V gene, CDR1 is SQVTM and CDR2 is ANQGSEA. The CDR3 has 12 residues. Here the CDR3 reads CSGVQGVDTQYF. The CDR3 DNA is TGCAGCGGGGTACAGGGGGTAGATACGCAGTATTTT.

V is TRBV9 and J is TRBJ1-2; D gene uncertain. Deletions cut 4 bases from V and 7 bases from J, with 17 bases between. The length of the CDR3 is 14 residues. CDR1 and CDR2 from the germline V gene are SGDLS and YYNGEE. This CDR3 is CASSPPGVLGGYTF. CDR3 coding DNA: TGTGCCAGCAGCCCCCCGGGAGTTTTAGGTGGCTACACCTTC.

The chain couples TRBV2 to TRBJ1-6; D gene unclear. The germline V gene has CDR1 SNHLY and CDR2 FYNNEI. Trimming removed 3 bases at V and 10 bases at J, with 16 bases between. This CDR3 comprises 15 residues. The CDR3 protein is CASSDTESRGSPLHF. The CDR3 DNA reads TGTGCCAGCAGTGATACGGAATCAAGAGGGTCACCCCTCCACTTT.

The V call is TRBV6-6, the J call TRBJ1-1; the D gene is possibly TRBD1 (6 bases). CDR3 length equals 11 residues. The V gene lost 9 bases and the J gene lost 7 bases, with 12 bases spanning the gap. In germline, CDR1 is MNHNY, CDR2 SVGAGI (reference sequence). The CDR3 sequence: CASGGGLEAFF. The DNA for the CDR3 is TGTGCCAGTGGGGGGGGGCTTGAAGCTTTCTTT.

The chain combines TRBV28 with TRBJ2-7; possibly TRBD1 for D (6 bases). The CDR3 length is 15 residues. CDR1 and CDR2 from the germline V gene are MDHEN and SYDVKM. Between the trimmed V and J ends, which lost 3 bases and 2 bases, there was a span of 14 bases. DNA of the CDR3: TGTGCCAGCAGTTTCAGTGGGGGCAACACCTACGAGCAGTACTTC. Residues: CASSFSGGNTYEQYF. Full variable domain (rest looked up from reference TRBV28 and TRBJ2-7): DVKVTQSSRYLVKRTGEKVFLECVQDMDHENMFWYRQDPGLGLRLIYFSYDVKMKEKGDIPEGYSVSREKKERFSLILESASTNQTSMYLCASSFSGGNTYEQYFGPGTRLTVT.

The genes are TRBV5-1 and TRBJ2-1; 10 bases are shared with TRBD1. This CDR3 has 16 amino acids. V dropped 3 bases and J dropped 8; count of bases not matched to a gene: 11. CDR1 is SGHRS, CDR2 YFSETQ, per germline. The DNA for the CDR3 is TGCGCCAGCAGCTCGATGCCGGGACAGGGGATTCATGAGCAGTTCTTC. This sequence encodes CASSSMPGQGIHEQFF.

The V and J genes are TRBV6-6 and TRBJ2-3; 8 positions agree with TRBD1. Per germline, CDR1 MNHNY and CDR2 SVGAGI (reference sequence). This CDR3 has 15 residues. The J segment lost 1 base and the V segment lost 4 bases, leaving 4 bases of the junction unmatched. The CDR3 reads CASSSGQGGTDTQYF. For the CDR3, the DNA is TGTGCCAGCAGTTCCGGACAGGGAGGCACAGATACGCAGTATTTT.

This clone has only one observation. The chain uses TRBV5-4 and TRBJ1-2; 10 bases agree with TRBD1. This CDR3 is 13 amino acids long. CDR1 and CDR2 (germline): SGHNT, YYREEE (reference sequence). V trimming: 2 bases; J trimming: 6 bases; junction bases outside the gene matches: 1. CDR3 region: CASSFDRGHGYTF. The CDR3 region has the DNA TGTGCCAGCAGCTTCGACAGGGGGCATGGCTACACCTTC.

On this clone: Different DNA sequences within this sample yield the same CDR3. The chain couples TRBV27 to TRBJ2-7; 9 bases fit TRBD1. Unmatched junction bases numbered 2, after V lost 2 bases and J lost 3 bases. Germline V lookup: CDR1 MNHEY, CDR2 SMNVEV (reference sequence). This CDR3 has 14 residues. CDR3 coding DNA: TGTGCCAGCAGTTTAGGGACAGGGAGCTACGAGCAGTACTTC. Amino acid sequence: CASSLGTGSYEQYF.

This rearrangement joins TRBV19 to TRBJ1-1, with 9 positions matching TRBD1. The CDR3 runs to 15 residues. The V gene end was trimmed by 5 bases and the J gene end by 5 bases; junction bases not matched to a gene: 9. Germline-derived CDR1 and CDR2 are LNHDA and SQIVND (reference sequence). The CDR3 DNA reads TGTGCCAGTAGTGCCAAGGGACAGGGTGTGACTGAAGCTTTCTTT. Residues: CASSAKGQGVTEAFF.

The genes are TRBV7-2 and TRBJ2-3, with 8 nucleotides matching TRBD2. The CDR3 sequence is 16 residues long. The germline V gene encodes CDR1 SGHTA and CDR2 FQGNSA. J gave up 3 bases and V 2 bases, and 7 bases lay outside the gene matches. Here the CDR3 DNA reads TGTGCCAGCAGCTTACAGGGACTAGTTGTAACAGATACGCAGTATTTT. Residues: CASSLQGLVVTDTQYF. Full variable domain (outside the CDR3, taken from reference TRBV7-2 and TRBJ2-3): GAGVSQSPSNKVTEKGKDVELRCDPISGHTALYWYRQSLGQGLEFLIYFQGNSAPDKSGLPSDRFSAERTGGSVSTLTIQRTQQEDSAVYLCASSLQGLVVTDTQYFGPGTRLTVL.

This clone has a handful of counts. The V and J genes are TRBV5-4 and TRBJ2-7; 10 bases line up with TRBD2. This CDR3 contains 15 residues. V shed 6 bases, J shed 11 bases, and the junction held 17 bases outside the gene matches. Germline V lookup: CDR1 SGHNT, CDR2 YYREEE (reference sequence). CDR3 loop: CASKPFQASGGSEYF. CDR3 in DNA: TGTGCCAGCAAACCGTTCCAGGCTAGCGGGGGATCGGAGTACTTC.

The genes are TRBV4-3 and TRBJ1-6; no clear D. Germline CDR1 and CDR2: LGHNA and YSLEER. The V end was cut by 1 base, the J end by 9 bases, with 16 bases between. This CDR3 has 16 amino acids. CDR3 DNA sequence: TGCGCCAGCAGCCAAGGGGCCAGGCAGCATACTTCACCCCTCCACTTT. Its translation is CASSQGARQHTSPLHF.

The chain combines TRBV27 with TRBJ1-1; TRBD1 matches at 8 bases. Per germline, CDR1 MNHEY and CDR2 SMNVEV (reference sequence). J lost 7 bases, V lost 4 bases, and 8 bases had no gene match. The length of the CDR3 is 14 residues. CDR3 sequence (DNA): TGTGCCAGCAGTTCCCGGGACAGGTGGTTTGAAGCTTTCTTT. This translates into CASSSRDRWFEAFF.

V usage is TRBV7-9 and J usage is TRBJ1-4; the D gene is possibly TRBD1 (6 bases). V was shortened by 5 bases and J by 3 bases, with 16 bases between the two germline ends. The V gene's germline CDR1 is SEHNR and CDR2 FQNEAQ (reference sequence). This CDR3 has 16 residues. The CDR3 sequence is CASSRDRSVANEKLFF. The CDR3 coding sequence is TGTGCCAGCAGCCGTGACAGGTCCGTTGCTAATGAAAAACTGTTTTTT.

This clone turned up a few times. The rearrangement uses TRBV5-1 and TRBJ2-7; 7 bases match TRBD1. The V and J ends lost 4 bases and 3 bases, in that order; junction bases with no gene match: 7. The germline V gene has CDR1 SGHRS and CDR2 YFSETQ. The CDR3 is 14 amino acids. CDR3 in amino acids: CASSQTTGNYEQYF. In DNA, the CDR3 is TGCGCCAGCAGCCAAACGACAGGGAACTACGAGCAGTACTTC.

The chain joins TRBV13 to TRBJ2-6; 10 bases are shared with TRBD1. From germline, CDR1 is PRHDT and CDR2 FYEKMQ (reference sequence). The CDR3 has 17 residues. J was trimmed by 3 bases and V by 3 bases; bases with no gene match: 5. CDR3 sequence (DNA): TGTGCCAGCAGCTTGGACAGGGGGACTTTTGGGGCCAACGTCCTGACTTTC. It translates to CASSLDRGTFGANVLTF.

The chain carries TRBV18 and TRBJ2-7, with 7 bases lining up with TRBD1. The V gene's germline CDR1 is KGHSH and CDR2 LQKENI. The CDR3 runs 14 residues. Trimming at V came to 3 bases and at J to 1 base, leaving 3 bases not matched to a gene. The CDR3 sequence is CASSPSGQSYEQYF. The CDR3, as DNA: TGTGCCAGCTCACCGTCGGGACAGTCCTACGAGCAGTACTTC. The whole variable domain, filled in from reference TRBV18 and TRBJ2-7, reads NAGVMQNPRHLVRRRGQEARLRCSPMKGHSHVYWYRQLPEEGLKFMVYLQKENIIDESGMPKERFSAEFPKEGPSILRIQQVVRGDSAAYFCASSPSGQSYEQYFGPGTRLTVT.

V and J are TRBV6-1 and TRBJ1-6; D is uncertain. Germline CDR1 is MNHNS and CDR2 is SASEGT. V lost 2 bases, J lost 3 bases, and 8 bases lay in between. The CDR3 is made up of 15 amino acids. The CDR3 region is CASSEFDNYNSPLHF. DNA for the CDR3: TGTGCCAGCAGTGAATTCGACAACTATAATTCACCCCTCCACTTT.

V usage is TRBV2 and J usage is TRBJ1-2; 8 positions match TRBD1. The length of the CDR3 is 13 residues. CDR1 and CDR2 (germline): SNHLY, FYNNEI. The ends lost 2 bases at V and 5 bases at J; junction bases unmatched: 1. Written as DNA, the CDR3 is TGTGCCAGCAGTGAAAACAGGGGGTATGGCTACACCTTC. It encodes CASSENRGYGYTF.

This chain uses TRBV4-1 with TRBJ2-7, with TRBD2 identical over 11 bases. V lost 1 base to trimming and J lost 4 bases; unmatched junction nucleotides: 6. The germline V gene encodes CDR1 MGHRA and CDR2 YSYEKL. The CDR3 has 16 residues. The CDR3 loop is CASSQVFSGGAYEQYF. The CDR3 region has the DNA TGCGCCAGCAGCCAAGTTTTTAGCGGGGGGGCTTACGAGCAGTACTTC.

This chain links TRBV9 with TRBJ2-1, with 11 positions matching TRBD2. Germline V gene data show CDR1 as SGDLS and CDR2 as YYNGEE. The CDR3 is 16 residues long. Losses at the gene ends were 5 bases for V and 7 bases for J; bases not matched to a gene: 11. The CDR3, as DNA: TGTGCCAGCAGTCGTAGGGGTAGCGGGGGGGAAAATGAGCAGTTCTTC. It is translated as CASSRRGSGGENEQFF. The full variable domain, with the rest looked up from reference TRBV9 and TRBJ2-1, is DSGVTQTPKHLITATGQRVTLRCSPRSGDLSVYWYQQSLDQGLQFLIQYYNGEERAKGNILERFSAQQFPDLHSELNLSSLELGDSALYFCASSRRGSGGENEQFFGPGTRLTVL.

CDR3 sequence: CASSSRVVYGYTF. Written as DNA, the CDR3 is TGCGCCAGCAGCTCGAGGGTGGTCTATGGCTACACCTTC. V usage is TRBV5-1 and J usage is TRBJ1-2; D gene unclear. The CDR3 totals 13 residues. CDR1 and CDR2 (germline): SGHRS, YFSETQ. V was trimmed by 3 bases and J by 4 bases, leaving 10 bases between them.

This clone was observed a few times. J is TRBJ2-7 and V is TRBV19; D remains unclear. CDR1 and CDR2 from the germline V gene are LNHDA and SQIVND (reference sequence). The CDR3 contains 13 residues. V lost 6 bases and J 3 bases, leaving 12 bases between the germline ends. The CDR3 is CASSRKVGYEQYF. The CDR3 DNA is TGTGCCAGTAGCAGGAAAGTCGGCTACGAGCAGTACTTC.

The chain combines TRBV11-3 with TRBJ2-7; weak D call: TRBD1 (5 bases). The CDR3 consists of 14 residues. Germline-derived CDR1 and CDR2 are SGHNT and YENEEA. The V end was cut by 5 bases, the J end by 1 base, with 12 bases between. The CDR3 loop reads CASSPTDRSYEQYF. CDR3 sequence (DNA): TGTGCCAGCAGCCCAACTGACAGATCCTACGAGCAGTACTTC.

The chain carries TRBV5-8 and TRBJ1-1; D is uncertain. Trimming cost V 1 base and J 3 bases, with 19 bases left between them. Germline CDR1 and CDR2: SGHTS and YDEGEE. CDR3 length: 17 residues. For the CDR3, the DNA is TGTGCCAGCAGCTTGAAACGGTTGAGGTTGGAGGACACTGAAGCTTTCTTT. It translates to CASSLKRLRLEDTEAFF.